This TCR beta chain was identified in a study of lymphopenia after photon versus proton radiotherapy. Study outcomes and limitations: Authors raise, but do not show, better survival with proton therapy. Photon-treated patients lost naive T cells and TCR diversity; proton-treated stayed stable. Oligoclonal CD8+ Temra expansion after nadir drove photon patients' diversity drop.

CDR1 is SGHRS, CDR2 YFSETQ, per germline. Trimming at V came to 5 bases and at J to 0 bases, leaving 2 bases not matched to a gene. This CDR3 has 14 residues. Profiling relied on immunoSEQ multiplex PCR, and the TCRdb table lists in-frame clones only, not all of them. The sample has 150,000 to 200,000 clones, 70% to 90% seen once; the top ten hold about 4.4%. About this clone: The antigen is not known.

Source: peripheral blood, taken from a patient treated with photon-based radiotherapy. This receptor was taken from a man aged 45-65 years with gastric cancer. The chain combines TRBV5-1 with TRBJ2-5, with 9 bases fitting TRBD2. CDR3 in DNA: TGCGCCAGCAGAAGCGGGGGGTACCAAGAGACCCAGTACTTC. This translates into CASRSGGYQETQYF. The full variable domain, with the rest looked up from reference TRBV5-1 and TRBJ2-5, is KAGVTQTPRYLIKTRGQQVTLSCSPISGHRSVSWYQQTPGQGLQFLFEYFSETQRNKGNFPGRFSGRQFSNSRSEMNVSTLELGDSALYLCASRSGGYQETQYFGPGTRLLVL.